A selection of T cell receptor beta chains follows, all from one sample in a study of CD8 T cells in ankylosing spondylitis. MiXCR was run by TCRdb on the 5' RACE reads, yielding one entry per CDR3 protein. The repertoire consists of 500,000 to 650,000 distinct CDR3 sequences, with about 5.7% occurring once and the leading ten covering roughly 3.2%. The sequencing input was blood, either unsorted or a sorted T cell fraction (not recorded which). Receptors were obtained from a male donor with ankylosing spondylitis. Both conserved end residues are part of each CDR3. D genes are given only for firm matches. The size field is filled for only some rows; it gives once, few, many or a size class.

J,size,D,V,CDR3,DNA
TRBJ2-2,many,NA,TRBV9,CASRPGVRDGELFF,TGTGCCAGCCGCCCGGGGGTTAGAGACGGGGAGCTGTTTTTT
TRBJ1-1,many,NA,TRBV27,CASSSQGSYTEAFF,TGTGCCAGCAGTTCCCAAGGCAGTTACACTGAAGCTTTCTTT
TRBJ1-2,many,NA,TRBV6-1,CASTVGAKQNYGYTF,TGTGCCTCAACCGTGGGGGCAAAACAAAACTATGGCTACACCTTC
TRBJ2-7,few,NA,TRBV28,CASSRPQDPGVF,TGTGCCAGCAGCCGACCCCAGGACCCCGGGGTGTTC
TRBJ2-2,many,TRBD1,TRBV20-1,CSARDIRGRRELFF,TGCAGTGCTAGAGATATCAGGGGGCGTCGGGAGCTGTTTTTT
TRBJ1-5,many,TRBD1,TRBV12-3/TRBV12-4,CASSLSGGDGEQPQHF,TGTGCCAGCAGTTTATCAGGGGGCGACGGCGAACAGCCCCAGCATTTT
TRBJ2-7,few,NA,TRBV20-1,CSARLPRDQRHEQYF,TGCAGTGCTAGACTCCCCCGGGACCAGCGTCACGAGCAGTACTTC
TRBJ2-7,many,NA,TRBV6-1,CASRQFLGPSYEQYF,TGTGCCAGCAGACAGTTCCTGGGACCATCCTACGAGCAGTACTTC
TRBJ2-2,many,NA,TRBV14,CASSQSGSNTGELFF,TGTGCCAGCAGCCAGTCAGGGAGCAACACCGGGGAGCTGTTTTTT
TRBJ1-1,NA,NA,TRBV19,CASSPEVGASMNTEAFF,TGTGCCAGTAGTCCAGAAGTAGGAGCAAGTATGAACACTGAAGCTTTCTTT
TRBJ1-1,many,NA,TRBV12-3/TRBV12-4,CATRRQLNTEAFF,TGTGCCACACGTAGACAGCTGAACACTGAAGCTTTCTTT
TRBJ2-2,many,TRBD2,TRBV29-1,CSVGTSGGFPGELFF,TGCAGCGTTGGGACTAGCGGGGGTTTCCCCGGGGAGCTGTTTTTT
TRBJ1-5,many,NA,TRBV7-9,CASSSGVGTRNQPQHF,TGTGCCAGCAGCAGCGGGGTGGGCACAAGGAATCAGCCCCAGCATTTT
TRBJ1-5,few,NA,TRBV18,CASSPPGQTNQPQHF,TGTGCCAGCTCACCACCAGGACAGACCAATCAGCCCCAGCATTTT
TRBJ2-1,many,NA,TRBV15,CATSSQEGEKGEQFF,TGTGCCACCAGCTCTCAAGAGGGAGAGAAGGGTGAGCAGTTCTTC
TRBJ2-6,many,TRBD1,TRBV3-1,CASSQGDSLDVLTF,TGTGCCAGCAGCCAAGGGGACAGCCTAGACGTCCTGACTTTC
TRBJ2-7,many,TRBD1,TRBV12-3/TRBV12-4,CASSFRGQGAMQYF,TGTGCCAGCAGTTTTAGGGGACAGGGTGCCATGCAGTACTTC
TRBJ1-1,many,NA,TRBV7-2,CASSLRASRGVNTEAFF,TGTGCCAGCAGCTTAAGGGCTTCCCGGGGCGTGAACACTGAAGCTTTCTTT
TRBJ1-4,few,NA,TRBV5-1,CASSLGQGPATNEKLFF,TGCGCCAGCAGCTTGGGGCAGGGACCCGCAACTAATGAAAAACTGTTTTTT
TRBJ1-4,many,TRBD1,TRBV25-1,CASSEPPTGTGNEKLFF,TGTGCCAGCAGTGAACCCCCTACCGGGACAGGGAATGAAAAACTGTTTTTT
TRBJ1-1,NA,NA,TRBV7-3,CASSLHREDTEAFF,TGTGCCAGCAGCCTCCACAGGGAGGACACTGAAGCTTTCTTT
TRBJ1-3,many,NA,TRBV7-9,CASSRPIISGNTIYF,TGTGCCAGCAGCCGTCCCATCATCTCTGGAAACACCATATATTTT
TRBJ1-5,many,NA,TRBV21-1,CASSKEVGEGQPQHF,TGTGCCAGCAGCAAAGAAGTGGGGGAGGGTCAGCCCCAGCATTTT
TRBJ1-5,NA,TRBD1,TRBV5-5,CASSSDRGANSHF,TGTGCCAGCAGCAGTGACAGGGGGGCCAACTCGCATTTT
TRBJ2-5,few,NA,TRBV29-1,CSVERDRRGTQYF,TGCAGCGTGGAGAGGGACCGGCGTGGGACCCAGTACTTC
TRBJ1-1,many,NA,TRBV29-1,CSVIQGNMNTEAFF,TGCAGCGTCATACAGGGAAACATGAACACTGAAGCTTTCTTT
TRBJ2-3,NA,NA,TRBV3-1,CASTQQIPSTHTQYF,TGTGCCAGCACCCAGCAGATCCCGAGCACACATACGCAGTATTTT
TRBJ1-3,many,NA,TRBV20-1,CSARAELGNTIYF,TGCAGTGCTAGAGCGGAACTAGGAAACACCATATATTTT
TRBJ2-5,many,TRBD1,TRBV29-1,CSVARGQQETQYF,TGCAGCGTTGCCCGGGGACAGCAAGAGACCCAGTACTTC
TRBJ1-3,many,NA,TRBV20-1,CSARAGAGNTIYF,TGCAGTGCTAGAGCTGGGGCCGGAAACACCATATATTTT
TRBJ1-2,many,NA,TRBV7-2,CASSPRLGWNYGYTF,TGTGCCAGCAGCCCACGACTTGGATGGAACTATGGCTACACCTTC
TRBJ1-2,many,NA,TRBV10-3,CAIRDGSGYTF,TGTGCCATCAGGGACGGCAGCGGCTACACCTTC
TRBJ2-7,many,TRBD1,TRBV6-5,CASSLTGALPYEQYF,TGTGCCAGCAGTTTGACAGGGGCCCTCCCGTACGAGCAGTACTTC
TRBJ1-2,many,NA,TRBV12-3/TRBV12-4,CASSGRRYGYTF,TGTGCCAGCTCTGGCAGACGATATGGCTACACCTTC
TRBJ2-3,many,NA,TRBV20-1,CSAVRAGIYTDTQYF,TGCAGTGCCGTCCGGGCGGGCATATACACAGATACGCAGTATTTT
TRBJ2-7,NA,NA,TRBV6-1,CASSEDPRAYEQYF,TGTGCCAGCAGTGAGGACCCCCGGGCCTACGAGCAGTACTTC
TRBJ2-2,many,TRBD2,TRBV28,CASSRGTTNTGELFF,TGTGCCAGCAGTCGCGGGACTACGAACACCGGGGAGCTGTTTTTT
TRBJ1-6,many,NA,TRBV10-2,CASSQQGARSPLHF,TGCGCCAGCAGTCAGCAGGGTGCGCGTTCACCCCTCCACTTT
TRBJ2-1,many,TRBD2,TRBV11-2,CASRTISGRLTYNEQFF,TGTGCCAGCAGGACAATAAGCGGGAGGCTTACCTACAATGAGCAGTTCTTC
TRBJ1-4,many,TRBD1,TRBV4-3,CASSRIYRGQDEKLFF,TGCGCCAGCAGCCGGATATACAGGGGCCAAGATGAAAAACTGTTTTTT
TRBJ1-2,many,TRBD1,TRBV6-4,CASSEQGGLTGSYTF,TGTGCCAGCAGTGAACAGGGGGGGTTAACTGGAAGCTACACCTTC
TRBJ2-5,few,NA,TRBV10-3,CAISAAEETQYF,TGTGCCATCAGTGCTGCAGAAGAGACCCAGTACTTC
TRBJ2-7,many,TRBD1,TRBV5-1,CASSLYRTGGESYEQYF,TGCGCCAGCAGCTTGTATAGGACAGGGGGCGAGTCCTACGAGCAGTACTTC
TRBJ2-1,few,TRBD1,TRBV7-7,CASSTPTQGISYNEQFF,TGTGCTAGCAGTACCCCCACACAGGGGATTTCCTACAATGAGCAGTTCTTC
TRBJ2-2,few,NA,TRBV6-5,CASSYGTEDTGELFF,TGTGCCAGCAGTTACGGGACGGAAGACACCGGGGAGCTGTTTTTT
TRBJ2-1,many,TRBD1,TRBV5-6,CASSPGQGVTYNEQFF,TGTGCCAGCAGCCCCGGACAGGGAGTAACCTACAATGAGCAGTTCTTC
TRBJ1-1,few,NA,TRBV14,CASSFSRVTEAFF,TGTGCCAGCAGCTTCAGTCGGGTCACTGAAGCTTTCTTT
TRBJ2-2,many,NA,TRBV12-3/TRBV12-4,CASSSFSGGTGELFF,TGTGCCAGCAGTTCCTTTAGCGGCGGCACCGGGGAGCTGTTTTTT
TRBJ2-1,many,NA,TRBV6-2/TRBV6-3,CASLPRAGGGNEQFF,TGTGCCAGCCTCCCCAGGGCAGGGGGAGGCAATGAGCAGTTCTTC
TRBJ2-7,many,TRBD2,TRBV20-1,CSARGPLRLAGYHPSYEQYF,TGCAGTGCTAGGGGTCCCCTCAGACTAGCGGGTTATCATCCCTCCTACGAGCAGTACTTC
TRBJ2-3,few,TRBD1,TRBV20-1,CSADDRVGTDTQYF,TGCAGTGCTGACGACAGGGTTGGTACAGATACGCAGTATTTT
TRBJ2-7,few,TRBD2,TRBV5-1,CASSLERLAAYEQYF,TGCGCCAGCAGCTTGGAACGGCTAGCGGCTTACGAGCAGTACTTC
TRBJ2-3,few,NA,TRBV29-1,CSVGLFKSTDTQYF,TGCAGCGTGGGCCTATTTAAGAGCACAGATACGCAGTATTTT
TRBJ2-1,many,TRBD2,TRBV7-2,CASSIIAGGPGEQFF,TGTGCCAGCAGCATTATAGCGGGGGGGCCTGGTGAGCAGTTCTTC
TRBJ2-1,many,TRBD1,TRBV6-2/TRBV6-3,CASRSDRAKGYNEQFF,TGTGCCAGCAGATCGGACAGGGCGAAGGGCTACAATGAGCAGTTCTTC
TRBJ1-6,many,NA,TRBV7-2,CASSLVSVNLLHF,TGTGCCAGCAGCTTAGTATCCGTTAATCTCCTCCACTTT
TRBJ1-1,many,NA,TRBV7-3,CASSPKSTGNTEAFF,TGTGCCAGCAGCCCTAAATCTACAGGGAACACTGAAGCTTTCTTT